A selection of T cell receptor beta chains follows, all from one sample in a study of OX40 agonist ivuxolimab in advanced cancers. Sequencing used immunoSEQ multiplex PCR; TCRdb keeps in-frame clones, though not all of them. The sample shows some 45,000 clones, about 89% of them seen only once. The source was CD4+ or CD8+ T cells sorted from blood, collected in a trial of the OX40 agonist ivuxolimab. The receptors shown here come from an adult with an advanced solid tumor such as melanoma, head and neck, liver or kidney cancer. Each CDR3 is given with its conserved first and last residue. The order of the fields is CDR3 DNA, CDR3 protein, J gene, V gene, D gene, clone size. A D gene is named only where the DNA matches it firmly. Size is omitted from some rows. Given values are once, few, many or a class for expanded clones.

CDR3nt: TGTGCCAGCAGGGAAGCTTTCACACGACCCTACGAGCAGTACTTC
CDR3aa: CASREAFTRPYEQYF
j_gene: TRBJ2-7
v_gene: TRBV6-1
d_gene: .
abundance: .

CDR3nt: TGTGCCAGCAGCCACGTGGAATCAGGGGAGAATGAAAAACTGTTTTTT
CDR3aa: CASSHVESGENEKLFF
j_gene: TRBJ1-4
v_gene: TRBV4-2
d_gene: .
abundance: .

CDR3nt: TGTGCCAGCAGTGACCCGGGGGGAATCTCCTACAATGAGCAGTTCTTC
CDR3aa: CASSDPGGISYNEQFF
j_gene: TRBJ2-1
v_gene: TRBV6-1
d_gene: TRBD2
abundance: few

CDR3nt: TGTGCCAGCAGCCCCGGGAAGGGACAGGGGACAGAGACCCAGTACTTC
CDR3aa: CASSPGKGQGTETQYF
j_gene: TRBJ2-5
v_gene: TRBV11-3
d_gene: TRBD1
abundance: .

CDR3nt: TGCAGCGTTACTGAGGGACAGGGGGCGCCGGGCACCGGGGAGCTGTTTTTT
CDR3aa: CSVTEGQGAPGTGELFF
j_gene: TRBJ2-2
v_gene: TRBV29-1
d_gene: TRBD1
abundance: .

CDR3nt: TGTGCCAGCAGCTTCTCAGTGGGGACTAGCACAGATACGCAGTATTTT
CDR3aa: CASSFSVGTSTDTQYF
j_gene: TRBJ2-3
v_gene: TRBV5-4
d_gene: .
abundance: .

CDR3nt: TGTGCCAGCAGTTTCTTCGGGGCCTACCAAGAGACCCAGTACTTC
CDR3aa: CASSFFGAYQETQYF
j_gene: TRBJ2-5
v_gene: TRBV27
d_gene: .
abundance: once

CDR3nt: TGTGCCAGCAGCTCCGTGGGGGACACTGAAGCTTTCTTT
CDR3aa: CASSSVGDTEAFF
j_gene: TRBJ1-1
v_gene: TRBV7-9
d_gene: .
abundance: .

CDR3nt: TGTGCCAGCAGTCCACTGACAGGGGTCACCGGGGAGCTGTTTTTT
CDR3aa: CASSPLTGVTGELFF
j_gene: TRBJ2-2
v_gene: TRBV27
d_gene: TRBD1
abundance: once

CDR3nt: TGTGCCAGCAGAGATAAGGGACAGCCAAGCGGGACGCCCCAGCATTTT
CDR3aa: CASRDKGQPSGTPQHF
j_gene: TRBJ1-5
v_gene: TRBV7-2
d_gene: TRBD1
abundance: .

CDR3nt: TGTGCCAGCAGCCCTAGACTAGCGATCATGCAGTTCTTC
CDR3aa: CASSPRLAIMQFF
j_gene: TRBJ2-1
v_gene: TRBV7-2
d_gene: TRBD2
abundance: .

CDR3nt: TGTGCCACCAGCAGAGATCTAACGGACAGGGCTGAAGGCTACACCTTC
CDR3aa: CATSRDLTDRAEGYTF
j_gene: TRBJ1-2
v_gene: TRBV15
d_gene: TRBD1
abundance: .

CDR3nt: TGTGCCAGCAGCCAAGCGATGAACACTGAAGCTTTCTTT
CDR3aa: CASSQAMNTEAFF
j_gene: TRBJ1-1
v_gene: TRBV4-2
d_gene: .
abundance: medium-sized

CDR3nt: TGTGCCAGCAGCCAAGAAATCAGGGACACCCGAAACACCATATATTTT
CDR3aa: CASSQEIRDTRNTIYF
j_gene: TRBJ1-3
v_gene: TRBV4-2
d_gene: .
abundance: once

CDR3nt: TGTGCCAGCAGTGGGGGAGATACGCAGTATTTT
CDR3aa: CASSGGDTQYF
j_gene: TRBJ2-3
v_gene: TRBV2
d_gene: .
abundance: .

CDR3nt: TGTGCCAGCAGCTTCGGCAGGGAGAACACTGAAGCTTTCTTT
CDR3aa: CASSFGRENTEAFF
j_gene: TRBJ1-1
v_gene: TRBV5-6
d_gene: .
abundance: .

CDR3nt: TGTGCCAGCAGCCCCAACAGGGTGAACACTGAAGCTTTCTTT
CDR3aa: CASSPNRVNTEAFF
j_gene: TRBJ1-1
v_gene: TRBV5-6
d_gene: .
abundance: .

CDR3nt: TGTGCCAGCAGTCTACTGACAGCGTCCTACGAGCAGTACTTC
CDR3aa: CASSLLTASYEQYF
j_gene: TRBJ2-7
v_gene: TRBV27
d_gene: .
abundance: .

CDR3nt: TGTGCCAGCAGCTATGGCTCCGGGACAGGGATGTACAATGAGCAGTTCTTC
CDR3aa: CASSYGSGTGMYNEQFF
j_gene: TRBJ2-1
v_gene: TRBV27
d_gene: TRBD1
abundance: once

CDR3nt: TGTGCCAGCAGCTTTGGTCAGAACCACTATGGCTACACCTTC
CDR3aa: CASSFGQNHYGYTF
j_gene: TRBJ1-2
v_gene: TRBV5-8
d_gene: .
abundance: .

CDR3nt: TGTGCCAGCAGCTTTGGACAGCTCACTGAAGCTTTCTTT
CDR3aa: CASSFGQLTEAFF
j_gene: TRBJ1-1
v_gene: TRBV11-2
d_gene: .
abundance: once

CDR3nt: TGTGCCAGCAGCTTGGGGGGGCAAGGAAACACCATATATTTT
CDR3aa: CASSLGGQGNTIYF
j_gene: TRBJ1-3
v_gene: TRBV5-6
d_gene: .
abundance: .

CDR3nt: TGTGCCAGCAGTTACTCGTCGACAGGGGAGAGCCATGGCTACACCTTC
CDR3aa: CASSYSSTGESHGYTF
j_gene: TRBJ1-2
v_gene: TRBV6-5
d_gene: TRBD1
abundance: .

CDR3nt: TGTGCCAGCAGCGTAGACCCCCGGGGTGGCTACACCTTC
CDR3aa: CASSVDPRGGYTF
j_gene: TRBJ1-2
v_gene: TRBV7-9
d_gene: .
abundance: .

CDR3nt: TGTGCCAGCAGTTTGGCGGGACTGGGAGAGCAGTACTTC
CDR3aa: CASSLAGLGEQYF
j_gene: TRBJ2-7
v_gene: TRBV27
d_gene: .
abundance: .

CDR3nt: TGTGCCAGCAGCTCGACGGGAGAACCTTTCTTT
CDR3aa: CASSSTGEPFF
j_gene: TRBJ1-1
v_gene: TRBV7-9
d_gene: .
abundance: .

CDR3nt: TGTGCCAGTAGTACCCCCGGGGGTACGCAGTATTTT
CDR3aa: CASSTPGGTQYF
j_gene: TRBJ2-3
v_gene: TRBV19
d_gene: .
abundance: .

CDR3nt: TGTGCCAGCAGTCCGGACGGAACCTACGAGCAGTACTTC
CDR3aa: CASSPDGTYEQYF
j_gene: TRBJ2-7
v_gene: TRBV5-8
d_gene: .
abundance: .

CDR3nt: TGTGCCAGCAGTTACGTAGGTGAGCAGTTCTTC
CDR3aa: CASSYVGEQFF
j_gene: TRBJ2-1
v_gene: TRBV6-5
d_gene: .
abundance: .

CDR3nt: TGTGCCAGCAGCGACACCTACTATGGCTACACCTTC
CDR3aa: CASSDTYYGYTF
j_gene: TRBJ1-2
v_gene: TRBV6-5
d_gene: .
abundance: .

CDR3nt: TGTGCCAGCAGTGAGCCCGACTACGAGCAGTACTTC
CDR3aa: CASSEPDYEQYF
j_gene: TRBJ2-7
v_gene: TRBV2
d_gene: .
abundance: medium-sized

CDR3nt: TGTGCCAGCAGCCGAGACAGGCAAGAGACCCAGTACTTC
CDR3aa: CASSRDRQETQYF
j_gene: TRBJ2-5
v_gene: TRBV5-6
d_gene: .
abundance: once

CDR3nt: TGTGCCAGCAGCTTAGCAGATCTCACAGATACGCAGTATTTT
CDR3aa: CASSLADLTDTQYF
j_gene: TRBJ2-3
v_gene: TRBV7-6
d_gene: .
abundance: .

CDR3nt: TGTGCCAGTAGTATAGGGTCGAGTCTTGGGCAGTTCTTC
CDR3aa: CASSIGSSLGQFF
j_gene: TRBJ2-1
v_gene: TRBV19
d_gene: .
abundance: .

CDR3nt: TGTGCCAGCAGTACGGGGTTCGGGAACACCATATATTTT
CDR3aa: CASSTGFGNTIYF
j_gene: TRBJ1-3
v_gene: TRBV2
d_gene: .
abundance: .

CDR3nt: TGTGCCAGCAGCTTAGGGGGACCTCTTCACCTTACAGATACGCAGTATTTT
CDR3aa: CASSLGGPLHLTDTQYF
j_gene: TRBJ2-3
v_gene: TRBV13
d_gene: .
abundance: once

CDR3nt: TGTGCCAGCTCCTTAGGGTTCGAAGGGGCCAACGTCCTGACTTTC
CDR3aa: CASSLGFEGANVLTF
j_gene: TRBJ2-6
v_gene: TRBV27
d_gene: .
abundance: few

CDR3nt: TGTGCCAGCAGCTTAGCGGAGGGGAGGGATAGCAATCAGCCCCAGCATTTT
CDR3aa: CASSLAEGRDSNQPQHF
j_gene: TRBJ1-5
v_gene: TRBV7-8
d_gene: .
abundance: .

CDR3nt: TGTGCCAGTGATACTCCGGGACAGCTGTCTAGCTATGGCTACACCTTC
CDR3aa: CASDTPGQLSSYGYTF
j_gene: TRBJ1-2
v_gene: TRBV28
d_gene: TRBD1
abundance: .

CDR3nt: TGTGCCAGCAGCGTCGGGGGCGGGGGCTACACCTTC
CDR3aa: CASSVGGGGYTF
j_gene: TRBJ1-2
v_gene: TRBV9
d_gene: .
abundance: .

CDR3nt: TGTGCCAGCAGCTTAGGGGGACATCTGAACACTGAAGCTTTCTTT
CDR3aa: CASSLGGHLNTEAFF
j_gene: TRBJ1-1
v_gene: TRBV7-9
d_gene: .
abundance: once

CDR3nt: TGTGCCAGCAAGCTCGGTGAAGGGAACTATGGCTACACCTTC
CDR3aa: CASKLGEGNYGYTF
j_gene: TRBJ1-2
v_gene: TRBV5-6
d_gene: .
abundance: .

CDR3nt: TGTGCCAGCAGCTTATCCCAACTTCCGAGGGAGACCCAGTACTTC
CDR3aa: CASSLSQLPRETQYF
j_gene: TRBJ2-5
v_gene: TRBV7-9
d_gene: .
abundance: once

CDR3nt: TGTGCCAGCATTAAAACAGGGTCGAACACTGAAGCTTTCTTT
CDR3aa: CASIKTGSNTEAFF
j_gene: TRBJ1-1
v_gene: TRBV6-5
d_gene: .
abundance: .

CDR3nt: TGTGCCAGCAGCTTCGACATCGCCGTGAATGGCTACACCTTC
CDR3aa: CASSFDIAVNGYTF
j_gene: TRBJ1-2
v_gene: TRBV7-9
d_gene: .
abundance: few

CDR3nt: TGTGCCAGCAGCGTCGGCCTCACCTCTAGCACAGATACGCAGTATTTT
CDR3aa: CASSVGLTSSTDTQYF
j_gene: TRBJ2-3
v_gene: TRBV9
d_gene: .
abundance: .